This T cell receptor (beta chain) comes out of a study of PD-1 blockade in classical Hodgkin lymphoma. Documented time point: newly diagnosed, previously untreated cHL patient sample. Purified CD4+ T cells were obtained from thawed PBMCs through magnetic negative selection. The study compared against PBMCs from newly diagnosed, untreated classical Hodgkin lymphoma. Findings and limits, study-wide: The drivers behind the repertoire differences, possibly disease activity or prior therapy, remain undefined. Newly diagnosed patients reportedly trailed healthy donors in baseline TCR diversity.

As to this clone: The antigen remains unidentified.

The CDR3 runs 16 residues. Trimming stripped 7 bases from V and 2 bases from J, with 21 bases between. Germline values: CDR1 PRHDT, CDR2 FYEKMQ (reference sequence). Produced via immunoSEQ multiplex PCR; TCRdb's table is partial and in-frame only. The sample shows about 22,000 clones, roughly 89% of them seen only once. What was sequenced was CD4+ T cells from blood. The clonotype was recovered from a human donor with classical Hodgkin lymphoma. V and J are TRBV13 and TRBJ2-7; D perhaps matches TRBD2 (7 bases). The CDR3 DNA follows: TGTGCCAGCACGGGGGGCCCGAGTGGACAACCCTACGAGCAGTACTTC. Encoded protein: CASTGGPSGQPYEQYF.